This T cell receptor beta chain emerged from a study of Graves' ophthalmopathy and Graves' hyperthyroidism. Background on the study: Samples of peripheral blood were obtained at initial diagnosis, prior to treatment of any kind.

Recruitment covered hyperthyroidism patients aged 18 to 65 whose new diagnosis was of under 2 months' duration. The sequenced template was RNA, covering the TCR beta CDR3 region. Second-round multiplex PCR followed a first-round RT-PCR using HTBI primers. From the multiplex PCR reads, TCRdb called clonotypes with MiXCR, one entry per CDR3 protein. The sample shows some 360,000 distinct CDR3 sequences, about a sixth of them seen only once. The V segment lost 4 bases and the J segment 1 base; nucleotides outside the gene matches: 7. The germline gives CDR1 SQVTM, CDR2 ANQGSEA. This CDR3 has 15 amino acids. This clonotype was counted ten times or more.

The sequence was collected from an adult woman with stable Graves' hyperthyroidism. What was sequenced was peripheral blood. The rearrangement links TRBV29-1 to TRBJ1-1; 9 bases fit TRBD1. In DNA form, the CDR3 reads TGCAGCGTTGCCCCTGGGACAGGGCCGAACACTGAAGCTTTCTTT. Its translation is CSVAPGTGPNTEAFF.